The 30 T cell receptor beta chains presented below share a single source sample, sequenced in a study of T cell clones after liver transplantation (dated by TCRdb to the late 2010s). Libraries were prepared through the immunoSEQ multiplex PCR assay. The clones in this table, taken by TCRdb from immuneACCESS, are in-frame only. Not every clone is retained; where verified, under half of the shortfall comes from an unresolved V gene, and the cause of the rest is unknown. This sample gives 65,000 to 80,000 clones in total; 75% to 90% of them show up just once. The ten largest account for about 0.64% of the sample. According to the study, the label for this sample's time point signals: pre-transplant. The material was CD4+ T cells from blood, obtained before liver transplant. The receptors were sampled from a human donor who received a liver transplant.

This rearrangement joins TRBV14 to TRBJ2-2; possibly TRBD1 for D (6 bases). Germline V gives CDR1 SGHDN, CDR2 FVKESK. The CDR3 has 14 amino acids. The V end was cut by 7 bases, the J end by 6 bases, with 15 bases between. The CDR3 loop is CASNRGGRAGELFF. CDR3 DNA sequence: TGTGCCAGCAACAGAGGGGGTCGCGCCGGGGAGCTGTTTTTT.

This clone was picked up a small number of times. V usage is TRBV2 and J usage is TRBJ2-5, with 8 bases identical to TRBD2. This CDR3 is built from 12 residues. V was clipped by 8 bases and J by 5 bases; unmatched bases: 4. Germline CDR1 reads SNHLY; CDR2 reads FYNNEI. The CDR3 sequence is CASEREYETQYF. As DNA, the CDR3 is TGTGCCAGCGAGCGGGAGTATGAGACCCAGTACTTC.

V and J are TRBV4-2 and TRBJ2-1; the D gene is possibly TRBD2 (6 bases). The V gene lost 4 bases and the J gene lost 0 bases, with 16 bases spanning the gap. The CDR3 extends over 17 amino acids. Germline V gene data show CDR1 as LGHNA and CDR2 as YNFKEQ. The CDR3 DNA sequence: TGTGCCAGCAGCCTTGGTAGCGGAGGGAGCTCCTACAATGAGCAGTTCTTC. As protein: CASSLGSGGSSYNEQFF.

The chain joins TRBV28 to TRBJ2-4; TRBD1 matches at 8 bases. Germline V gives CDR1 MDHEN, CDR2 SYDVKM. This CDR3 contains 14 residues. The V and J ends lost 11 bases and 7 bases, in that order; junction bases with no gene match: 13. CDR3 nucleotide sequence: TGTGCCGCATCACAGGGGGTCCCAAGGAACATTCAGTACTTC. Translation: CAASQGVPRNIQYF. Based on the CDR3 plus reference TRBV28 and TRBJ2-4, the full variable domain is DVKVTQSSRYLVKRTGEKVFLECVQDMDHENMFWYRQDPGLGLRLIYFSYDVKMKEKGDIPEGYSVSREKKERFSLILESASTNQTSMYLCAASQGVPRNIQYFGAGTRLSVL.

This clone occurred once. V gene TRBV4-1 combines with J gene TRBJ1-6; 9 bases map to TRBD1. CDR3 length: 15 residues. V lost 4 bases and J lost 9; bases outside the gene matches: 7. The germline CDR1 and CDR2 sequences are MGHRA and YSYEKL. DNA for the CDR3: TGCGCCAGCAGCCCTGGCAGGGACAGGGCTTCACCCCTCCACTTT. This gives the protein CASSPGRDRASPLHF.

This chain links TRBV5-1 with TRBJ2-7; D perhaps matches TRBD1 (5 bases). The CDR3 covers 13 residues. Per germline, CDR1 SGHRS and CDR2 YFSETQ. Trimming took 1 base from V and 1 from J, leaving 6 bases between them. CDR3 residues: CASSLRGSYEQYF. The CDR3 DNA follows: TGCGCCAGCAGCTTGAGGGGATCCTACGAGCAGTACTTC.

The V and J genes are TRBV19 and TRBJ2-2; D possibly corresponds to TRBD2 (5 bases). The germline V and J ends were trimmed by 0 bases and 7 bases, with 18 bases remaining between them. The germline V gene encodes CDR1 LNHDA and CDR2 SQIVND (reference sequence). The CDR3 consists of 17 residues. DNA of the CDR3: TGTGCCAGTAGTATAGATGAGAGAGGGAGAGCTATCGGGGAGCTGTTTTTT. This gives the protein CASSIDERGRAIGELFF.

This sequence joins TRBV10-3 and TRBJ2-7; D is possibly TRBD2 (6 bases). Germline CDR1 ENHRY, CDR2 SYGVKD. V lost 2 bases and J lost 5, with 10 bases in between. The length of the CDR3 is 13 residues. CDR3 DNA sequence: TGTGCCATCAGTGAGCGGGAGCGCGACGAGCAGTACTTC. It translates to CAISERERDEQYF.

This clone has just a few counts. The CDR3 loop reads CASSSLTGTGPYEQYF. The CDR3 bases are TGCGCCAGCAGCTCCTTAACCGGGACAGGGCCCTACGAGCAGTACTTC. The rearrangement joins TRBV5-1 to TRBJ2-7; 9 bases align to TRBD1. The junction had 9 bases not matched to a gene; V was cut back by 3 bases and J by 2 bases. Germline assignment: CDR1 SGHRS and CDR2 YFSETQ. This CDR3 is built from 16 residues.

This chain connects TRBV11-2 to TRBJ2-1, with TRBD2 matching 11 bases. The CDR3 length is 16 residues. Germline CDR1 reads SGHAT; CDR2 reads FQNNGV. Losses at the gene ends were 1 base for V and 5 bases for J; bases not matched to a gene: 4. CDR3 in DNA: TGTGCCAGCAGCTTAGCCCTAGCGGGAGGAAACAATGAGCAGTTCTTC. This encodes CASSLALAGGNNEQFF.

The chain combines TRBV4-3 with TRBJ2-2, with 9 nucleotides matching TRBD1. Trimming cost V 2 bases and J 4 bases; bases outside gene matches: 8. The CDR3 is 17 residues long. The germline gives CDR1 LGHNA, CDR2 YSLEER. The CDR3 here is CASSQRGTGGSTGELFF. DNA for the CDR3: TGCGCCAGCAGCCAAAGGGGTACAGGGGGCAGCACCGGGGAGCTGTTTTTT.

The chain employs TRBV6-5 and TRBJ2-2; unclear D gene. CDR3 length: 12 residues. CDR1 and CDR2 from the germline V gene are MNHEY and SVGAGI. The V gene lost 5 bases and the J gene lost 5 bases, with 6 bases spanning the gap. The CDR3 bases are TGTGCCAGCAGTGACCTGACCGGGGAGCTGTTTTTT. It is translated as CASSDLTGELFF.

This chain links TRBV7-9 with TRBJ2-3; D is uncertain. From germline, CDR1 is SEHNR and CDR2 FQNEAQ (reference sequence). CDR3 size: 16 residues. The V end was cut by 5 bases, the J end by 4 bases, with 19 bases between. The CDR3 loop reads CASSTLGSVGADTQYF. The CDR3 nucleotides are TGTGCCAGCAGCACCCTCGGCTCGGTTGGAGCAGATACGCAGTATTTT.

The CDR3 region has the DNA TGTGCCACCAGCAGAGAGGCAGGGCGTAATGAAAAACTGTTTTTT. It encodes CATSREAGRNEKLFF. This chain connects TRBV15 to TRBJ1-4; D perhaps matches TRBD1 (5 bases). The CDR3 totals 15 residues. V lost 0 bases to trimming and J lost 4 bases, with 9 bases between them. Germline-derived CDR1 and CDR2 are LNHNV and YYDKDF (reference sequence).

This clone showed up just a few times. The chain joins TRBV9 to TRBJ2-7; TRBD1 is a possible D gene (5 bases). The CDR3 length is 16 residues. Trimming took 0 bases from V and 4 from J, leaving 17 bases between them. Germline CDR1 SGDLS, CDR2 YYNGEE. Here the CDR3 DNA reads TGTGCCAGCAGCGTAGGGGCAGGGAACGTAGTGTACGAGCAGTACTTC. It specifies CASSVGAGNVVYEQYF.

This clone was seen more than once but under ten times. The chain carries TRBV19 and TRBJ2-7; D gene uncertain. This CDR3 comprises 13 residues. V was pared by 4 bases and J by 1 base, with 8 bases between. CDR1 and CDR2 (germline): LNHDA, SQIVND (reference sequence). CDR3 sequence reads: CASSNYGSYEQYF. CDR3 coding DNA: TGTGCCAGTAGTAACTATGGGTCCTACGAGCAGTACTTC.

This clone was counted a single time. V usage is TRBV5-1 and J usage is TRBJ2-1; unclear D gene. The V and J ends lost 2 bases and 0 bases respectively, with 6 bases between them. This CDR3 has 14 residues. Germline CDR1 SGHRS, CDR2 YFSETQ. The CDR3 loop is CASSFGYSYNEQFF. Here the CDR3 DNA reads TGCGCCAGCAGCTTTGGATACTCCTACAATGAGCAGTTCTTC.

The chain is built from TRBV9 and TRBJ2-3, with TRBD1 as a possible D gene (7 bases). The germline V gene has CDR1 SGDLS and CDR2 YYNGEE. Trimming took off 4 bases at V and 6 bases at J, with 21 bases between the two ends. CDR3 length: 16 residues. DNA of the CDR3: TGTGCCAGCAGCCCTCGACAGGGAGGACTTACCGATACGCAGTATTTT. This translates into CASSPRQGGLTDTQYF.

The rearrangement links TRBV11-3 to TRBJ2-7; 9 bases line up with TRBD1. CDR3 length equals 14 residues. Germline CDR1 is SGHNT and CDR2 is YENEEA. J was trimmed by 5 bases and V by 4 bases; bases with no gene match: 6. CDR3 loop: CASSSRDRENEQYF. The CDR3 DNA reads TGTGCCAGCAGCTCCCGGGACAGGGAGAACGAGCAGTACTTC.

The chain uses TRBV6-1 and TRBJ2-1, with TRBD2 as a possible D gene (6 bases). The CDR3 runs 13 residues. Trimming pared 4 bases from V and 6 bases from J, leaving 10 bases between. In germline, CDR1 is MNHNS, CDR2 SASEGT. DNA for the CDR3: TGTGCCAGCAGTGGCAAGGGAGGCAATGAGCAGTTCTTC. Amino acid sequence: CASSGKGGNEQFF.

V usage is TRBV6-6 and J usage is TRBJ2-2, with a possible D match to TRBD2 (5 bases). V dropped 10 bases and J dropped 2 bases, with 14 bases sitting between them. Germline V gives CDR1 MNHNY, CDR2 SVGAGI (reference sequence). CDR3 size: 14 residues. Here the CDR3 DNA reads TGTGCCACCATTCGTAGCGTAAACACCGGGGAGCTGTTTTTT. It translates to CATIRSVNTGELFF.

This clone appeared once. The V gene is TRBV7-8, the J gene TRBJ2-5; 7 nucleotides match TRBD1. Trimming cost V 5 bases and J 10 bases; bases outside gene matches: 19. This CDR3 is 16 amino acids long. Germline CDR1 reads SGHVS; CDR2 reads FQNEAQ. The CDR3 here is CASSPEDRALGSGQYF. As DNA, the CDR3 is TGTGCCAGCAGCCCAGAAGACAGGGCCCTTGGGAGCGGCCAGTACTTC.

V and J are TRBV30 and TRBJ1-1, with D perhaps TRBD1 (5 bases). V lost 3 bases to trimming and J lost 6 bases, with 14 bases between them. CDR1 and CDR2 (germline): GTSNPN, SVGIG (reference sequence). CDR3 length equals 13 residues. The CDR3 DNA follows: TGTGCCTGGAGGCCATGGATGGGGGCTGAAGCTTTCTTT. Translation: CAWRPWMGAEAFF.

CDR3 amino acids: CASSRMGLAGGNEQFF. The CDR3 DNA sequence: TGTGCCAGCTCACGTATGGGACTAGCGGGAGGAAATGAGCAGTTCTTC. The rearrangement links TRBV18 to TRBJ2-1; 15 bases align to TRBD2. The CDR3 is 16 residues long. Germline trimming cut 4 bases from V and 7 bases from J; bases unmatched to any gene: 5. Germline V gene sequence: CDR1 KGHSH, CDR2 LQKENI.

V is TRBV25-1 and J is TRBJ2-3; the match to TRBD2 covers 12 bases. CDR3 size: 16 residues. CDR1 and CDR2 from the germline V gene are MGHDK and SYGVNS. Trimming removed 2 bases from V and 6 bases from J; junction bases left unmatched: 6. The DNA of the CDR3 is TGTGCCAGCAGTGAAGGGCTAGCGGGAGGGAGCGATACGCAGTATTTT. Protein: CASSEGLAGGSDTQYF.

The gene calls are TRBV10-3 and TRBJ2-7, with 7 bases that match TRBD1. The CDR3 totals 13 residues. J gave up 2 bases and V 6 bases, and 4 bases lay outside the gene matches. Germline CDR1 ENHRY, CDR2 SYGVKD. The CDR3 reads CAIRTDRTYEQYF. CDR3 nucleotides: TGTGCCATCAGGACGGACAGGACCTACGAGCAGTACTTC.

The chain couples TRBV30 to TRBJ1-3, with D possibly being TRBD1 (5 bases). Germline CDR1 and CDR2: GTSNPN and SVGIG (reference sequence). V lost 0 bases and J 5 bases, leaving 11 bases between the germline ends. The CDR3 runs to 14 residues. CDR3 region: CAWSVHRIRNTIYF. The CDR3 bases are TGTGCCTGGAGTGTACACAGGATAAGAAACACCATATATTTT. Using reference TRBV30 and TRBJ1-3 for the parts outside the CDR3, the full variable domain is SQTIHQWPATLVQPVGSPLSLECTVEGTSNPNLYWYRQAAGRGLQLLFYSVGIGQISSEVPQNLSASRPQDRQFILSSKKLLLSDSGFYLCAWSVHRIRNTIYFGEGSWLTVV.

The rearrangement joins TRBV27 to TRBJ1-2; D possibly corresponds to TRBD1 (6 bases). Trimming removed 6 bases from V and 8 bases from J, with 16 bases in between. The CDR3 runs to 13 residues. Germline loops: CDR1 MNHEY, CDR2 SMNVEV (reference sequence). The CDR3, as DNA: TGTGCCAGCAGGTCCGACAGGTCAAGGGGCTACACCTTC. It yields the protein CASRSDRSRGYTF.

This sequence joins TRBV5-1 and TRBJ2-3; 7 bases line up with TRBD1. The junction had 5 bases not matched to a gene; V was cut back by 4 bases and J by 3 bases. CDR1 is SGHRS, CDR2 YFSETQ, per germline. CDR3 length: 14 amino acids. Here the CDR3 DNA reads TGCGCCAGCAGCCCTGACAGGGCGACAGATACGCAGTATTTT. It is translated as CASSPDRATDTQYF. Together with reference TRBV5-1 and TRBJ2-3, the CDR3 gives the full variable domain: KAGVTQTPRYLIKTRGQQVTLSCSPISGHRSVSWYQQTPGQGLQFLFEYFSETQRNKGNFPGRFSGRQFSNSRSEMNVSTLELGDSALYLCASSPDRATDTQYFGPGTRLTVL.

The rearrangement uses TRBV6-6 and TRBJ2-7, with 7 bases fitting TRBD1. Germline CDR1 is MNHNY and CDR2 is SVGAGI (reference sequence). The CDR3 is 14 amino acids. With 2 bases clipped from V and 0 bases from J, the junction kept 1 base outside the gene matches. CDR3 in amino acids: CASSYRDSSYEQYF. CDR3 DNA: TGTGCCAGCAGTTACCGGGACAGCTCCTACGAGCAGTACTTC.